A selection of T cell receptor beta chains follows, all from one sample in a study of T cell repertoires in cytomegalovirus infection. TCRdb re-called the reads with MiXCR, one entry per CDR3 protein. The sample has about 400,000 distinct CDR3 sequences; 15% to 20% are singletons. Specimen: PBMCs. Every receptor here comes from a human donor in good health (CMV status not recorded). Some clones in this sample may be carry-over from other donors' samples. Each CDR3 is given with its conserved first and last residue. Each record gives: J gene, D gene, V gene, clone size, CDR3 protein, CDR3 DNA. The D gene is left open where the match is weak. Clone size, where shown, is once, few, many, or a class for clones that have expanded.

TRBJ2-7,.,TRBV12-3/TRBV12-4,few,CASSSLGEQYF,TGTGCCAGCAGTTCCCTTGGCGAGCAGTACTTC
TRBJ1-4,.,TRBV20-1,.,CSARLAGARNEKLFF,TGCAGTGCTAGATTGGCAGGGGCTCGTAATGAAAAACTGTTTTTT
TRBJ1-6,TRBD1,TRBV7-9,few,CASSPLTGDNSPLHF,TGTGCCAGCAGCCCCCTGACAGGGGATAATTCACCCCTCCACTTT
TRBJ2-4,.,TRBV7-9,many,CASSFSGAKNIQYF,TGTGCCAGCAGCTTCAGCGGAGCCAAAAACATTCAGTACTTC
TRBJ2-6,.,TRBV24-1,.,CATSDPTPTGANVLTF,TGTGCCACCAGTGACCCAACGCCTACAGGGGCCAACGTCCTGACTTTC
TRBJ1-2,.,TRBV7-9,.,CASSLVVRENGYTF,TGTGCCAGCAGCTTAGTGGTCAGGGAGAATGGCTACACCTTC
TRBJ2-1,.,TRBV24-1,.,CATSEPGYYNEQFF,TGTGCCACCAGTGAGCCTGGATACTACAATGAGCAGTTCTTC
TRBJ2-5,TRBD1,TRBV2,few,CASNKDRSQETQYF,TGTGCCAGCAACAAGGACAGGAGCCAAGAGACCCAGTACTTC
TRBJ2-1,.,TRBV11-2,many,CASSLEAGSYNEQFF,TGTGCCAGCAGCTTAGAAGCAGGTTCCTACAATGAGCAGTTCTTC
TRBJ2-2,TRBD2,TRBV7-2,.,CASSLPRGLAGGAGELFF,TGTGCCAGCAGCTTGCCTCGGGGACTAGCGGGAGGTGCCGGGGAGCTGTTTTTT
TRBJ1-1,TRBD1,TRBV19,many,CASREDRAQPEAFF,TGTGCCAGTAGGGAGGACAGGGCCCAGCCCGAAGCTTTCTTT
TRBJ2-2,.,TRBV19,few,CASRKDSPGELFF,TGTGCCAGTCGGAAAGACAGTCCCGGGGAGCTGTTTTTT
TRBJ2-1,.,TRBV12-3/TRBV12-4,few,CASTDLVGNEQFF,TGTGCCAGCACCGACCTAGTGGGCAATGAGCAGTTCTTC
TRBJ1-1,.,TRBV6-5,many,CASSYGAEVEAFF,TGTGCCAGCAGTTACGGGGCAGAGGTTGAAGCTTTCTTT
TRBJ1-4,TRBD1,TRBV28,.,CASSLSGTGGSEKLFF,TGTGCCAGCAGTTTGTCCGGGACAGGGGGAAGCGAAAAACTGTTTTTT
TRBJ2-1,.,TRBV2,few,CASSTTGTPYNEQFF,TGTGCCAGCAGCACGACCGGGACCCCCTACAATGAGCAGTTCTTC
TRBJ2-7,TRBD1,TRBV7-6,many,CASSVRDRASYEQYF,TGTGCCAGCAGCGTCCGGGACAGGGCGTCCTACGAGCAGTACTTC
TRBJ2-7,TRBD1,TRBV7-2,many,CASSTDRGHYEQYF,TGTGCCAGCAGCACCGACAGGGGGCACTACGAGCAGTACTTC
TRBJ2-7,.,TRBV7-2,many,CASSARAGSYEQYF,TGTGCCAGCAGCGCTAGGGCTGGCTCCTACGAGCAGTACTTC
TRBJ2-5,TRBD2,TRBV7-6,many,CASSLGSGIQETQYF,TGTGCCAGCAGCTTAGGTAGCGGGATCCAAGAGACCCAGTACTTC
TRBJ2-5,.,TRBV18,.,CASSPPPGRSEETQYF,TGTGCCAGCTCACCACCCCCAGGGCGTTCGGAGGAGACCCAGTACTTC